This T cell receptor (beta chain) originates from a study of cytomegalovirus exposure and HLA in healthy donors (TCRdb year 2017). Study-wide context: An earlier analysis of approximately 600 of the donors reported more than 250 Gb of sequence data and approximately 110 million unique TCR beta sequences from about 179 million T cells. An early release covering more than 500 HLA-typed donors comprised about 300 gigabases of sequencing data and 85 million to 100 million unique TCR sequences. Among the roughly 400 genotyped donors, 81% belonged to the genetic ancestry cluster associated with self-reported Caucasian donors. The aim of the study was to test whether cataloging public T cell receptors could identify signatures of past pathogen exposure. The study profiled the T cell repertoires of 666 subjects by immunosequencing and related them to cytomegalovirus serostatus. Along with the roughly 670-subject first cohort, a separate validation cohort of around 120 different subjects was used. To predict cytomegalovirus infection status, the study combined high-throughput TCR immunosequencing, statistical association of individual TCRs with disease status, and machine learning. To study patterns of TCR occurrence, a later analysis re-analyzed previously published TCR beta repertoires from 550 to 800 donors and added high-resolution HLA genotyping. Rather than drawing on any new phenotypic data, the later analysis identified candidate immune exposures from TCR beta sequences and the way those sequences occurred across donors. To decide whether each TCR beta V gene segment behaved as functional or pseudogenic, an earlier analysis of some 600 of the donors relied on high-throughput TCR beta sequencing. Donor age, sex, ethnicity and CMV serostatus were compiled together with the repertoire data. In a later genetic analysis, genome-wide SNP genotypes for about three fifths of the roughly 670 donors were used, and that subset was treated as a discovery cohort. Every repertoire in the discovery cohort had been generated on one and the same sequencing platform. Both class I and class II loci were covered by HLA typing, at four-digit resolution. The number of typed donors differed by locus: roughly 620-640 for A, B, C, DRB1 and DQB1; some 540 for DQA1; roughly 600 for DPA1; and around 490 for DPB1. Because of strong linkage in the cohort, roughly five DR-DQ haplotypes were treated as single units for association and clustering. Among a few hundred genotyped donors of the cohort, an average of around 240,000 unique TCR beta nucleotide sequences were sequenced per donor, around 20% of them non-productive. Study-level results and caveats: When HLA alleles, especially DR and DQ, strongly co-occurred, attributing TCR associations to individual alleles was difficult. In both the original and validation cohorts, the classifier was reported to diagnose cytomegalovirus status with high specificity and sensitivity. The cohort was sequenced for TCR beta chains only, and without alpha or paired-chain data the features that could be detected were limited. In a later genetic analysis, a missense DCLRE1C variant was associated with V-gene and J-gene trimming of TCR beta chains, and the association was replicated in an independent cohort. In the study, 164 TCR beta chains were listed as associated with cytomegalovirus. In vitro tests confirmed that three of the cytomegalovirus-associated TCR beta chains recognize cytomegalovirus antigens. Compared with the approximately 700-donor mean, donors in an Asian-associated ancestry cluster had fewer N-insertions in productive TCRs, according to a later genetic analysis. Across donors, most TCR sequences were observed very rarely, whereas some public TCRs were present in many individuals. Because some donors lacked HLA typing at each locus, the association tests relied only on the typed subset. A further reported finding was that TCR beta sequences accurately predicted the HLA-A and HLA-B alleles for most subjects in the first cohort. The 87-base-pair reads could not distinguish some IMGT-functional V segments, including TRBV6-2 and TRBV6-3, so those segments were excluded. The authors suggested that the approach could potentially be generalized to other disease states and immunological phenotypes. The earlier analysis of 587 of the donors excluded around 17 rarely observed V segments, including chromosome 9 orphons, because counts were too low. Presence/absence analyses assumed roughly uniform sequencing depth across donors, an assumption that may not hold. In a later analysis, some 17,000 TCR beta sequences were associated with specific HLA alleles at a false discovery rate of 0.05. According to a later analysis, most CMV-associated TCR beta chains appeared to be HLA-restricted, and the HLA associations seemed to be driven largely by CMV exposure. In a later analysis, HLA-associated TCR beta chains showed more clonal expansion and lower generation probabilities than non-associated chains that were equally common. An earlier analysis of 587 of the donors showed that most TCR beta V segments appeared in productive rearrangements either about 90% or about 30% of the time, which broadly matched IMGT annotations. Correlated functional status among segregating V segments might be attributable to linkage disequilibrium, but an unknown experimental factor could not be ruled out. A later analysis reported that several top co-occurrence clusters appeared linked to parvovirus B19, influenza, CMV and Epstein-Barr virus. A cluster of highly shared sequence variants was judged likely to represent a technical artifact of the sequencing pipeline. A later analysis found that TCR association rates varied across HLA loci, with DRB1 alleles showing the most associated TCRs and HLA-C alleles the fewest. CMV serostatus was the only immune exposure information available for the cohort.

In total, over 600 healthy bone marrow donors made up the cohort. At the time of sampling, all cohort members were nominally healthy, though unrecorded immune exposures were likely present. The donor was CMV seronegative and was included in the group of a few hundred seronegative cohort members. A peripheral blood sample was collected from each donor, and TCR beta sequencing was performed on peripheral blood mononuclear cells. Genomic DNA extraction from the blood cell samples was performed with the Qiagen DNeasy Blood Extraction Kit. Trimming costs V 3 bases and J 1 base, and their ends lie 8 bases apart. According to the germline V gene (reference sequence), CDR1 reads PRHDT and CDR2 reads FYEKMQ. Including the terminal cysteine and phenylalanine, the CDR3 comprises 14 residues. CDR3 DNA is the only sequence kept; it has 42 bases, read in frame from the first base. This clone has just one count. The specificity of this receptor is unknown. There are no base qualities to consult, and no much larger clone falls within one base.

Library generation was performed with the immunoSEQ multiplex PCR assay. For the multiplex PCR, a mixture combining 60 forward primers for TCR Vbeta segments and 13 reverse primers for TCR Jbeta segments was used. Amplification of the CDR3 region of rearranged TCR beta genes was performed with a multiplex PCR assay on genomic DNA. Amplified TCR beta libraries were sequenced as 87-base-pair reads on the Illumina HiSeq System. Per the source publication's procedure: A later analysis tallied around 82 million unique TCR beta chains across the 640 or so repertoires, and approximately 9.9 million of those chains were shared by two or more donors. Raw reads were error-corrected and collapsed into unique sequences by a nearest-neighbor algorithm in which closely related sequences were merged to remove PCR and sequencing errors. CDR3 sequences were aligned to IMGT reference sequences to assign V, D and J gene segments. For a sequence to be retained, a match of at least six nucleotides to both a V gene segment and a J gene segment was required. Rearrangements were called productive when the CDR3 lacked stop codons and stayed in frame with V and J; all others were non-productive. CDR3 was defined by IMGT convention, running from the second conserved V-encoded cysteine to the conserved J-encoded phenylalanine. Sequences without an unambiguous match to a single V gene segment were excluded from the earlier analysis of about 630 of the donors. An earlier analysis of some 500 of the donors classified V segments as functional when productive rearrangements were above 56.7% and as segregating when the standard deviation between donors was above 5%. A statistical classification framework was built to diagnose cytomegalovirus status from the catalog of TCR beta chain sequences. In a later analysis, TCR nucleotide sequences were compared against IMGT/GENE-DB human TR gene sequences so that V and J genes could be assigned. A later analysis assigned CDR3 sequences and most-parsimonious VDJ recombination scenarios with the TCRdist pipeline. A later analysis defined each TCR beta chain by its CDR3 amino acid sequence plus V-gene family, and excluded reads lacking a unique V-gene family. In a later analysis, around 650 highly shared, low-generation-probability nucleotide sequences were removed to address suspected cross-contamination and a sequencing artifact. In a later analysis, a clonal expansion index was calculated for each public chain from normalized within-repertoire ranks of inferred template counts. Generation probabilities in a later analysis came from a VDJ recombination model fitted to out-of-frame rearrangements, and those results were checked against IGoR. Hypergeometric tests were used in a later analysis to score TCR-TCR, TCR-HLA and TCR-CMV co-occurrence, with a repertoire-size bias correction applied to the TCR pairs. False discovery rates were estimated in a later analysis by permuting HLA or CMV assignments 20 times. In a later analysis, co-occurring TCRs were grouped with DBSCAN, and TCRdist sequence similarity was added when clustering was performed within HLA-allele-positive subsets. Repertoires with fewer than 30,000 or more than 120,000 public chains were left out of co-occurrence clustering, as were several repertoires with anomalous nucleotide sharing. The immuneACCESS repertoire file appears here via TCRdb, limited to in-frame rearrangements. These files lack a portion of the clones; in checked studies, under half of the deficit traces to unresolved V genes, and the cause of the others is not known. That table is the source of V, J and clone size, and D and trimming were worked out from the DNA. The sample includes about 110,000 clones, with roughly 82% observed a single time. About 1.6% of the sample rests with the top ten.

Sequenced input: PBMCs. This clonotype originated in a man over 45 in good health and CMV-seronegative. The chain is encoded by TRBV13 joined to TRBJ2-3; the D gene is perhaps TRBD2, from 5 matching bases. The CDR3 corresponds to CASSLRDGTDTQYF. The DNA is as follows: TGTGCCAGCAGCTTGAGGGATGGCACAGATACGCAGTATTTT.